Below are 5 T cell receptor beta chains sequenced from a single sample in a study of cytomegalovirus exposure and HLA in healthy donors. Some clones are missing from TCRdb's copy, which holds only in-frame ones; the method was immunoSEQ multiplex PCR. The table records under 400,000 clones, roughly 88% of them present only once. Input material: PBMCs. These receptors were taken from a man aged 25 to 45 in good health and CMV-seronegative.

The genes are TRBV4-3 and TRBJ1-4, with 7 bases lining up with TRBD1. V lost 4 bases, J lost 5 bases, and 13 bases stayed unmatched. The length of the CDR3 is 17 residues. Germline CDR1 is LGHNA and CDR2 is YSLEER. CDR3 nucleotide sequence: TGCGCCAGCAGCCTCACGGACAGGCAGTTCCCCAATGAAAAACTGTTTTTT. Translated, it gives CASSLTDRQFPNEKLFF.

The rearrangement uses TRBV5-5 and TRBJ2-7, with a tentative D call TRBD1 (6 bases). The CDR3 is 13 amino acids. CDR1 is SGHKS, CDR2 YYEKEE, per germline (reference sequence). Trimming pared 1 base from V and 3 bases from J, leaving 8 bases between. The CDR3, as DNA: TGTGCCAGCAGCTTGACAGGGAACTACGAGCAGTACTTC. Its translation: CASSLTGNYEQYF.

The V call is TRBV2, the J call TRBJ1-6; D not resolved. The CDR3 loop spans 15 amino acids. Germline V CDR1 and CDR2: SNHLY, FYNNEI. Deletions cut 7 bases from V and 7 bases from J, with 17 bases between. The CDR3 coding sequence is TGTGCCAGCAAAAGCGGCAGCATCCCGAATTCACCCCTCCACTTT. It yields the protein CASKSGSIPNSPLHF.

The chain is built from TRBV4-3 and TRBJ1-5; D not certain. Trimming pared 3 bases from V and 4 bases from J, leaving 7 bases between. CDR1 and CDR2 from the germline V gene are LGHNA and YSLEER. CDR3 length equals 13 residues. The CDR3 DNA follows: TGCGCCAGCAGCCAGTACAGTAATCAGCCCCAGCATTTT. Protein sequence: CASSQYSNQPQHF.

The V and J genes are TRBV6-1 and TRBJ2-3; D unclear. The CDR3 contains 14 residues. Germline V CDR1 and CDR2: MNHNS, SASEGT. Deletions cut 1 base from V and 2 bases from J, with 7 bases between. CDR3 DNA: TGTGCCAGCAGTGAAGACAGAAACACAGATACGCAGTATTTT. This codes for CASSEDRNTDTQYF.